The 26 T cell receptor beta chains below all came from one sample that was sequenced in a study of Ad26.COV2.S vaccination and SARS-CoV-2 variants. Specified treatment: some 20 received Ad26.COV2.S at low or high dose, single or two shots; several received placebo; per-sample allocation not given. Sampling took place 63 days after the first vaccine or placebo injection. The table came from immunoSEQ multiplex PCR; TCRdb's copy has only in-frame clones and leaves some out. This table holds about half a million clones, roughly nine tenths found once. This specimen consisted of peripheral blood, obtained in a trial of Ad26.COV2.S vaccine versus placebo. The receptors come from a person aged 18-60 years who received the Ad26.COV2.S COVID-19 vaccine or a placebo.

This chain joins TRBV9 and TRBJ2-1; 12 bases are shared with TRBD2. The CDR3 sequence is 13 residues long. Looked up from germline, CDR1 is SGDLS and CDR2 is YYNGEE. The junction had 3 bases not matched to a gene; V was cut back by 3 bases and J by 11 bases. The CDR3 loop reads CASSGGLAGQQFF. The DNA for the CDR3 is TGTGCCAGCAGCGGGGGACTAGCGGGTCAGCAGTTCTTC.

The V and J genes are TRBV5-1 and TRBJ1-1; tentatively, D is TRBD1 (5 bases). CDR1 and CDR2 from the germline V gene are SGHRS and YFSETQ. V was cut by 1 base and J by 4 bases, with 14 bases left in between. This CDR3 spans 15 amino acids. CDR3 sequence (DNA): TGCGCCAGCAGCTTGCGGGACGGACGGGGCACTGAAGCTTTCTTT. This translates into CASSLRDGRGTEAFF.

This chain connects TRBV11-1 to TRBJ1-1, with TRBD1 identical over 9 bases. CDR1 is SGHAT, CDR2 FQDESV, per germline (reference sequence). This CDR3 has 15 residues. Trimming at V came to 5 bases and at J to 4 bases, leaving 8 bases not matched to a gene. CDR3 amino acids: CASSATGTGRTEAFF. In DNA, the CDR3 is TGTGCCAGCAGCGCCACCGGGACAGGGCGCACTGAAGCTTTCTTT.

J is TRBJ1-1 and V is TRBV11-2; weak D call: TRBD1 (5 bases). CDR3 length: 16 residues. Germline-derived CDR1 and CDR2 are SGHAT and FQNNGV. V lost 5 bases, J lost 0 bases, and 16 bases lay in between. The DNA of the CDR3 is TGTGCCAGCAGCCCCGGGGTGAGGGGCATGAACACTGAAGCTTTCTTT. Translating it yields CASSPGVRGMNTEAFF.

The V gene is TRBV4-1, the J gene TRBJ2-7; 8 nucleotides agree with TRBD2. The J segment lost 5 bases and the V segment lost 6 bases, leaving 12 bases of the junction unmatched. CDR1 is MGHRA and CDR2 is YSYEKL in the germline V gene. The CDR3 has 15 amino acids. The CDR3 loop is CASSQSGTSTNEQYF. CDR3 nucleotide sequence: TGCGCCAGCAGTCAGTCCGGGACTAGTACTAACGAGCAGTACTTC.

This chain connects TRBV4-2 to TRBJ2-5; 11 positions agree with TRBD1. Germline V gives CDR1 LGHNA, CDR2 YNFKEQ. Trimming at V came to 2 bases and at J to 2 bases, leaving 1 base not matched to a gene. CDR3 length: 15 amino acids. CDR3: CASSQRDRGQETQYF. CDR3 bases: TGTGCCAGCAGCCAACGGGACAGGGGGCAAGAGACCCAGTACTTC.

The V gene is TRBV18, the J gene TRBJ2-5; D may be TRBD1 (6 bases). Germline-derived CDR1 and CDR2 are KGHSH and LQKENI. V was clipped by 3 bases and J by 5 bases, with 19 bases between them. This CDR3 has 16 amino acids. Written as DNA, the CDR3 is TGTGCCAGCTCACCCGCCCAGCTACAGGGAACCGAGACCCAGTACTTC. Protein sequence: CASSPAQLQGTETQYF.

The CDR3: CASSPRDREGDSPKEAFF. Here the CDR3 DNA reads TGTGCCAGCTCACCCAGGGACAGGGAAGGCGATAGCCCCAAAGAAGCTTTCTTT. J is TRBJ1-1 and V is TRBV18, with TRBD1 matching 9 bases. V shed 3 bases and J 8 bases; nucleotides not matched to a gene: 19. CDR3 length: 18 amino acids. Per germline, CDR1 KGHSH and CDR2 LQKENI.

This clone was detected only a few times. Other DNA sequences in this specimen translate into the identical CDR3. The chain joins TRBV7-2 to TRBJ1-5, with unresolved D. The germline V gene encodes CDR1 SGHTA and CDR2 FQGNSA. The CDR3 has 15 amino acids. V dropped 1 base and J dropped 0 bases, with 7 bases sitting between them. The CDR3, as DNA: TGTGCCAGCAGCTTAGTTGCGGATAGCAATCAGCCCCAGCATTTT. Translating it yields CASSLVADSNQPQHF.

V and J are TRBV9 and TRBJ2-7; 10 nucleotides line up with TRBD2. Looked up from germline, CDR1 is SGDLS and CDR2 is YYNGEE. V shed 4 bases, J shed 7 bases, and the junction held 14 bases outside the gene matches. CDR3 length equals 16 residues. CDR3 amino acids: CASSPQPLAGAGEQYF. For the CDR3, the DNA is TGTGCCAGCAGCCCCCAGCCCCTAGCGGGAGCTGGGGAGCAGTACTTC.

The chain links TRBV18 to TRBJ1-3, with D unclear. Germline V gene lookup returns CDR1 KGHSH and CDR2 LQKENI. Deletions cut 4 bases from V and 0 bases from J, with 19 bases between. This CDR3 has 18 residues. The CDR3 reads CASSQTTLTVPSGNTIYF. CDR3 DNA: TGTGCCAGCTCACAGACGACCTTGACGGTACCCTCTGGAAACACCATATATTTT. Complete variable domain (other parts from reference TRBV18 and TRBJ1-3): NAGVMQNPRHLVRRRGQEARLRCSPMKGHSHVYWYRQLPEEGLKFMVYLQKENIIDESGMPKERFSAEFPKEGPSILRIQQVVRGDSAAYFCASSQTTLTVPSGNTIYFGEGSWLTVV.

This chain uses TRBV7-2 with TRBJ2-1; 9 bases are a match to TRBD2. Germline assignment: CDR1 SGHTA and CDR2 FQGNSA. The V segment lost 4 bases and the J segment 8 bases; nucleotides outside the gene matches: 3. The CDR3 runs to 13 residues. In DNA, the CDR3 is TGTGCCAGCAGCTCCTGGACTAGCGATGAGCAGTTCTTC. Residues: CASSSWTSDEQFF. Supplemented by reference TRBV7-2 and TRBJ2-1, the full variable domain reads GAGVSQSPSNKVTEKGKDVELRCDPISGHTALYWYRQSLGQGLEFLIYFQGNSAPDKSGLPSDRFSAERTGGSVSTLTIQRTQQEDSAVYLCASSSWTSDEQFFGPGTRLTVL.

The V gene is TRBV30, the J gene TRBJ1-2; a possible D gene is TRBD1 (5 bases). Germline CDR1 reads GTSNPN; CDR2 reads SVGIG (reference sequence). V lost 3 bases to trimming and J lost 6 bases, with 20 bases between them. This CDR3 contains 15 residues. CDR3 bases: TGTGCCTGGAGCTCCCGGGACGCAGGGTCGGATGGCTACACCTTC. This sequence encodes CAWSSRDAGSDGYTF.

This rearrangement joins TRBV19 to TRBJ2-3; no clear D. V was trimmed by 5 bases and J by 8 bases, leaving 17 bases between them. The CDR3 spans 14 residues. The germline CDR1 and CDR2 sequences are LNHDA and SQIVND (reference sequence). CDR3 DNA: TGTGCCAGTAGTCCGAGGACGGCTGAAGTTACGCAGTATTTT. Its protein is CASSPRTAEVTQYF.

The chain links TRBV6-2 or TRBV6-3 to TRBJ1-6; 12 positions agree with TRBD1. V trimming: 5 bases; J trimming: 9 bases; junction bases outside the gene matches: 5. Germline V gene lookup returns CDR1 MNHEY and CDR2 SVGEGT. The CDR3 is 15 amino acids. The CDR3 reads CASSRGQGASSPLHF. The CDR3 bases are TGTGCCAGCAGTAGGGGACAGGGGGCGAGTTCACCCCTCCACTTT.

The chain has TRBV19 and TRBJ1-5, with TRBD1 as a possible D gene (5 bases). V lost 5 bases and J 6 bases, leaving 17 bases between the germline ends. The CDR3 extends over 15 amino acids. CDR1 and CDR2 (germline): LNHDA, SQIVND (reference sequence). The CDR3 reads CASSSPGLVSQPQHF. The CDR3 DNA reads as TGTGCCAGTAGTTCACCGGGGCTTGTTAGTCAGCCCCAGCATTTT.

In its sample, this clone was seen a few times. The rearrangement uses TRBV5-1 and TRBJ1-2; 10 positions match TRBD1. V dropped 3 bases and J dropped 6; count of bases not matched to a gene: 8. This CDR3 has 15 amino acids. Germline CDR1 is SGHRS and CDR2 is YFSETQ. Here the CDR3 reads CASSSRDRGINGYTF. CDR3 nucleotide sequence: TGCGCCAGCAGCTCCCGGGACAGGGGTATAAATGGCTACACCTTC.

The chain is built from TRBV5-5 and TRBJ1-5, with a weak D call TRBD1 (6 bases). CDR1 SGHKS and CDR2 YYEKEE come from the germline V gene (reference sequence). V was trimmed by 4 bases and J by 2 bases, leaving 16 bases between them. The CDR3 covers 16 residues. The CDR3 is CASSPRGGLGNQPQHF. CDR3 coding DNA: TGTGCCAGCAGCCCCCGCGGGGGGCTTGGCAATCAGCCCCAGCATTTT.

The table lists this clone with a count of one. The CDR3 nucleotides read TGTGCCAGCAGTTACGATTTGGACAGGGTGAACACTGAAGCTTTCTTT. Translation: CASSYDLDRVNTEAFF. This chain connects TRBV6-2 or TRBV6-3 to TRBJ1-1; TRBD1 agrees at 8 bases. The CDR3 extends over 16 amino acids. CDR1 is MNHEY and CDR2 is SVGEGT in the germline V gene. Trimming removed 2 bases from V and 0 bases from J; junction bases left unmatched: 5.

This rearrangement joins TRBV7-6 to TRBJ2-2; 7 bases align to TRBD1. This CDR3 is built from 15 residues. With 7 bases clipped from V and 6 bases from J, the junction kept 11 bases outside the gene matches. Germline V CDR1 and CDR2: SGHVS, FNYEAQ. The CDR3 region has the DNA TGTGCCAGCACCAAACAGGGGTTAACACCCGGGGAGCTGTTTTTT. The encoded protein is CASTKQGLTPGELFF.

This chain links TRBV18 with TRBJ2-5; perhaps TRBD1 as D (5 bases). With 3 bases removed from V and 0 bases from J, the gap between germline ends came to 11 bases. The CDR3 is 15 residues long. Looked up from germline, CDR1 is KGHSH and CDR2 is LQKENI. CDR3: CASSPRTTYQETQYF. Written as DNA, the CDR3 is TGTGCCAGCTCACCTAGGACAACGTACCAAGAGACCCAGTACTTC. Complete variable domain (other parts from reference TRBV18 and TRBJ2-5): NAGVMQNPRHLVRRRGQEARLRCSPMKGHSHVYWYRQLPEEGLKFMVYLQKENIIDESGMPKERFSAEFPKEGPSILRIQQVVRGDSAAYFCASSPRTTYQETQYFGPGTRLLVL.

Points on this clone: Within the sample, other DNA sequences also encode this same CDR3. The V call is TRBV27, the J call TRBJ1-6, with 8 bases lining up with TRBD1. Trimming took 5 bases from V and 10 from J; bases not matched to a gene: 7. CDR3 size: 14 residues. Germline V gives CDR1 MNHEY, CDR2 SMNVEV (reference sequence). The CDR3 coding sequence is TGTGCCAGCAGTCGCGGACAGGGTGGATCACCCCTCCACTTT. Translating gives CASSRGQGGSPLHF.

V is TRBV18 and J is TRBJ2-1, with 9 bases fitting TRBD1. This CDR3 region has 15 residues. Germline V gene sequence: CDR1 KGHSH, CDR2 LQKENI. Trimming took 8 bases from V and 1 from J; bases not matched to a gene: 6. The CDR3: CASAQGAASYNEQFF. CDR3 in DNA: TGTGCCAGCGCACAGGGGGCTGCATCCTACAATGAGCAGTTCTTC.

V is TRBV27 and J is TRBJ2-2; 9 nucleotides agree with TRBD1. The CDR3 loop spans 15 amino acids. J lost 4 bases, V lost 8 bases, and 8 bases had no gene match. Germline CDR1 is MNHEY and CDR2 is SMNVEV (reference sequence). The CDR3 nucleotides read TGTGCCAGCGGCGTACAGGGGGCTCCCACCGGGGAGCTGTTTTTT. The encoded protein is CASGVQGAPTGELFF.

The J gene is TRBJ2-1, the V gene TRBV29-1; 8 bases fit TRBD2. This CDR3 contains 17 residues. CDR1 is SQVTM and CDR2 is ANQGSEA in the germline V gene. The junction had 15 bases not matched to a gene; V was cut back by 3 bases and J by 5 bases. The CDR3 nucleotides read TGCAGCGTTGACGGGCTAGCGGGTAGAGGGGGGAACAATGAGCAGTTCTTC. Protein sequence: CSVDGLAGRGGNNEQFF.

The chain's CDR3 is CASSLALSSSYEQYF. CDR3 sequence (DNA): TGTGCCAGCAGCTTAGCGCTGAGTAGCTCCTACGAGCAGTACTTC. The V gene is TRBV7-2, the J gene TRBJ2-7; no reliable D call. Germline CDR1 SGHTA, CDR2 FQGNSA. The V gene lost 0 bases and the J gene lost 0 bases, with 9 bases spanning the gap. CDR3 length: 15 residues.